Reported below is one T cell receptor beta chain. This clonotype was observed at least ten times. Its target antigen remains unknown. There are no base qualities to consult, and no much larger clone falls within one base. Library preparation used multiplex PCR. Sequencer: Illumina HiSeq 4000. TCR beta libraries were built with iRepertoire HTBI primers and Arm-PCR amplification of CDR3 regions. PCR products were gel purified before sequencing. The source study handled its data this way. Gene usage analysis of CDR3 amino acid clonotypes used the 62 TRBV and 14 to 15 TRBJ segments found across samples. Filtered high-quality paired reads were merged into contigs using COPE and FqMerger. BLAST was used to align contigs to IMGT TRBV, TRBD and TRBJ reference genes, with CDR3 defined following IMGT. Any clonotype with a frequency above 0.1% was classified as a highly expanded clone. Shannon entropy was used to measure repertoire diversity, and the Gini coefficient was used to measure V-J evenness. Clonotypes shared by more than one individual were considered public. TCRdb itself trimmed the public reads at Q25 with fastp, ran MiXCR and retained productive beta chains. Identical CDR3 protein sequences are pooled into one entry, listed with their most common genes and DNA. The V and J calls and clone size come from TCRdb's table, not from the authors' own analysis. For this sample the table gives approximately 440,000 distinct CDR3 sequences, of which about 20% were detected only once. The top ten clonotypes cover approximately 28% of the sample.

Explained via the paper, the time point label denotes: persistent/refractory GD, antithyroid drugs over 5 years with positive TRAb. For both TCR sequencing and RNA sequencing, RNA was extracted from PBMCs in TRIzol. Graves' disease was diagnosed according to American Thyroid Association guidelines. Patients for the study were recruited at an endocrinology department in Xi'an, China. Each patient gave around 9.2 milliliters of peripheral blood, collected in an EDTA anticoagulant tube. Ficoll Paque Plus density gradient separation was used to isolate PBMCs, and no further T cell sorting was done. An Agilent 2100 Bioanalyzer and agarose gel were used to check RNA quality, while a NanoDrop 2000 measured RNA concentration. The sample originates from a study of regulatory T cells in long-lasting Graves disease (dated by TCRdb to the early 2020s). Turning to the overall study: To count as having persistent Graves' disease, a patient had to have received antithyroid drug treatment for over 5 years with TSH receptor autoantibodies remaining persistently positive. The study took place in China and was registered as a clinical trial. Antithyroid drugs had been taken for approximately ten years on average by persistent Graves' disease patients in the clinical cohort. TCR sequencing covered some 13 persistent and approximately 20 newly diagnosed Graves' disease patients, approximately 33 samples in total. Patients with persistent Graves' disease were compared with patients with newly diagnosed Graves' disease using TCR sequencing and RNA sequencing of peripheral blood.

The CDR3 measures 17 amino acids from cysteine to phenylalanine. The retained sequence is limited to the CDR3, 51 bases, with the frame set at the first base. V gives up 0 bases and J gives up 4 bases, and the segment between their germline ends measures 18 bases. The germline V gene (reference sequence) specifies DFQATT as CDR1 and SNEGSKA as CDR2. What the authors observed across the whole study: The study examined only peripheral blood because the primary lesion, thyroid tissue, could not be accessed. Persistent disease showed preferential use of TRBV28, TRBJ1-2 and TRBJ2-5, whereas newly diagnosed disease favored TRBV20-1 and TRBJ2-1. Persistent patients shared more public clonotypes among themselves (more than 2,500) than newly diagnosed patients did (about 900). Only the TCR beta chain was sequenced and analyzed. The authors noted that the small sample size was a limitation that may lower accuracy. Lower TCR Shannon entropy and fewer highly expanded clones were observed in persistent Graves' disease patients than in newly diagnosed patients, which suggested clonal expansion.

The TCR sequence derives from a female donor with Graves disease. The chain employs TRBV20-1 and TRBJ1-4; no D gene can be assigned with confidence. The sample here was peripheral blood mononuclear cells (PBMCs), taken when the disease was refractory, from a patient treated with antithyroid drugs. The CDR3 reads CSARDRGGSIGNEKLFF. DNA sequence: TGCAGTGCTAGAGATCGGGGAGGGTCCATAGGTAATGAAAAACTGTTTTTT.